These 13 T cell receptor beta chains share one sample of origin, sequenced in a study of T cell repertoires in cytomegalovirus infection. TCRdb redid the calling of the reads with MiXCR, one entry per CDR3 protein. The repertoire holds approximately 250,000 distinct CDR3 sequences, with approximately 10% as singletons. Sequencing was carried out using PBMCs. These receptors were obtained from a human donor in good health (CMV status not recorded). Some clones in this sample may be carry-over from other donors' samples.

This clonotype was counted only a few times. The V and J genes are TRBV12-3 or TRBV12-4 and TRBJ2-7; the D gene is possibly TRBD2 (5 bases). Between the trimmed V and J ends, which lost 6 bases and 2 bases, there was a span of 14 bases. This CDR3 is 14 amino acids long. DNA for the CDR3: TGTGCCAGCAGCCCTGGGAGTATTACCTACGAGCAGTACTTC. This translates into CASSPGSITYEQYF.

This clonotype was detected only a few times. CDR3 region: CASSYSAPGNGLGDTEAFF. The CDR3 DNA reads as TGTGCCAGCAGTTACTCGGCTCCTGGGAATGGTCTTGGGGACACTGAAGCTTTCTTT. The V call is TRBV6-2 or TRBV6-3, the J call TRBJ1-1; no clear D gene. V was clipped by 0 bases and J by 3 bases, with 23 bases between them. In germline, CDR1 is MNHEY, CDR2 SVGEGT. The CDR3 is 19 residues long.

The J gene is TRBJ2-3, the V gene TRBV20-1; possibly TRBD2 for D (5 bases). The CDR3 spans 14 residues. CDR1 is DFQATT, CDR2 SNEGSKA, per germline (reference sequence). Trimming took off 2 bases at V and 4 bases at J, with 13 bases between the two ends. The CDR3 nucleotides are TGCAGTGCTAGAAGAGGGAGCGGAGCAGATACGCAGTATTTT. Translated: CSARRGSGADTQYF.

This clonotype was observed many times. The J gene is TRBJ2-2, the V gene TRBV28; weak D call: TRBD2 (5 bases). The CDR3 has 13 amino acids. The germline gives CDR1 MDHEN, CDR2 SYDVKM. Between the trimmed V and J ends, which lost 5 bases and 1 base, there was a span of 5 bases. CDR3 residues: CASSRENTGELFF. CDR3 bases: TGTGCCAGCAGTCGGGAGAACACCGGGGAGCTGTTTTTT.

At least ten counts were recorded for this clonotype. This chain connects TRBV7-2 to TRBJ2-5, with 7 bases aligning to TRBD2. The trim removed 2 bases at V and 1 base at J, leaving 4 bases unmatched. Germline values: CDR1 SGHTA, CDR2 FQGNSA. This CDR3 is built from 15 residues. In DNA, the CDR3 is TGTGCCAGCAGCTTAAACGGGGGGTTCCAAGAGACCCAGTACTTC. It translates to CASSLNGGFQETQYF.

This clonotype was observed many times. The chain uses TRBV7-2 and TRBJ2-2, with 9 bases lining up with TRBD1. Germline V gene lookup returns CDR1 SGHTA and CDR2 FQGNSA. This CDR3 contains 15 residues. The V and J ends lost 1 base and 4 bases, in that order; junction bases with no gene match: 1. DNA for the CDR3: TGTGCCAGCAGCTTAGGGGACAGGGCCACCGGGGAGCTGTTTTTT. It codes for CASSLGDRATGELFF.

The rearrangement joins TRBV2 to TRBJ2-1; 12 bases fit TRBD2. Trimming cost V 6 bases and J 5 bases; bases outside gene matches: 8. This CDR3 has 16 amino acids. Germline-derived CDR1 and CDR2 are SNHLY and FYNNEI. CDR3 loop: CASSPRLAGEHNEQFF. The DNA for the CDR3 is TGTGCCAGCAGCCCCAGACTAGCGGGAGAGCACAATGAGCAGTTCTTC.

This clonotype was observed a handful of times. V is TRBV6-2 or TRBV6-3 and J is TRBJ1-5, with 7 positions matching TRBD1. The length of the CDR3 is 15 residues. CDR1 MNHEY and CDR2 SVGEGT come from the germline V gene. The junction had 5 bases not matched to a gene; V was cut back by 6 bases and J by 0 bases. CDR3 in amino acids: CASRPDRASNQPQHF. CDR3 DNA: TGTGCCAGCAGACCCGACAGGGCTAGCAATCAGCCCCAGCATTTT.

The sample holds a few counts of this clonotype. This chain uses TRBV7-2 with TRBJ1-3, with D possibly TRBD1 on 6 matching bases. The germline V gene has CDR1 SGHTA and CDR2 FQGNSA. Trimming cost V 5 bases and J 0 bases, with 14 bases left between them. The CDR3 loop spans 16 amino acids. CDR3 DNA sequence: TGTGCCAGCAGCCCTCAGGGGCGTACCTCTGGAAACACCATATATTTT. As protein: CASSPQGRTSGNTIYF.

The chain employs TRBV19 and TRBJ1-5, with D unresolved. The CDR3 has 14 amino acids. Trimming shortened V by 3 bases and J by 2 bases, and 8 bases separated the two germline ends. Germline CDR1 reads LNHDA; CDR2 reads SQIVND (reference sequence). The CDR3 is CASSIRGGNQPQHF. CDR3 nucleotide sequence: TGTGCCAGTAGTATTCGCGGGGGCAATCAGCCCCAGCATTTT.

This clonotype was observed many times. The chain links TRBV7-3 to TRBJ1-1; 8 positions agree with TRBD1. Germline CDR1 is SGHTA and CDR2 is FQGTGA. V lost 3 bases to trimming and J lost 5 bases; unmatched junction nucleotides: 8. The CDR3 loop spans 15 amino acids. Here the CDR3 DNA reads TGTGCCAGCAGCTTGGGAGGGACAGGTGGTACTGAAGCTTTCTTT. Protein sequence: CASSLGGTGGTEAFF.

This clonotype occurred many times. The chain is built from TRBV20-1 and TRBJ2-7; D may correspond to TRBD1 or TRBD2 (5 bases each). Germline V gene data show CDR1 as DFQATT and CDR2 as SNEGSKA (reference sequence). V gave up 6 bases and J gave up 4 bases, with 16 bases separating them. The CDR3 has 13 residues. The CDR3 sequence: CSARDGGVYEQYF. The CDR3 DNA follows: TGCAGTGCAAGGGACGGTGGTGTGTACGAGCAGTACTTC.

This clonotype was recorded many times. CDR3 residues: CASISGTGNTGELFF. CDR3 in DNA: TGTGCCAGCATTTCCGGGACAGGGAACACCGGGGAGCTGTTTTTT. The J gene is TRBJ2-2, the V gene TRBV6-2 or TRBV6-3; TRBD1 matches at 8 bases. J lost 1 base, V lost 7 bases, and 5 bases had no gene match. This CDR3 contains 15 residues. Germline values: CDR1 MNHEY, CDR2 SVGEGT.